This T cell receptor beta chain was sequenced in a study of a mutant IDH1 vaccine in newly diagnosed glioma. Background on the study: Vaccination started 4-6 weeks after radiotherapy alone, or with temozolomide cycles. The week-35 safety follow-up was V12, and the week-47 study end was V13.

With respect to this clone: Its antigen is not identified.

The time point denotes: week 47, end of study. One vaccine dose held 300 ug of mutant IDH1 20-mer peptide and came with topical imiquimod. Eight vaccine injections were given to patients in weeks 1, 3, 5, 7, 11, 15, 19 and 23. The CDR3 consists of 13 residues. Losses at the gene ends were 8 bases for V and 2 bases for J; bases not matched to a gene: 1. Germline CDR1 reads MDHEN; CDR2 reads SYDVKM. TCRdb's copy holds only in-frame clones and misses some; the assay was immunoSEQ multiplex PCR. The table records roughly 86,000 clones, 81% of them present only once. The sequencing used PBMCs, collected from a glioma patient whose treatment included an IDH1 peptide vaccine. The rearrangement joins TRBV28 to TRBJ1-2; 11 nucleotides line up with TRBD1. The source is a man in his forties with glioma. CDR3 DNA sequence: TGTGCCAGCCGGACAGGGGGCAACTATGGCTACACCTTC. Its translation: CASRTGGNYGYTF.